The TCR beta chain under discussion was sequenced for a study of PD-1 blockade in classical Hodgkin lymphoma (dated by TCRdb to between 2020 and 2021). Background on the whole study: Nivolumab dosing was 3 mg/kg intravenously every 2 weeks, continuing until either disease progression or unacceptable toxicity. To define a peripheral blood immune signature of response to PD-1 blockade in classical Hodgkin lymphoma, the study combined TCR beta sequencing with CyTOF.

The sample's time point label, decoded: cycle 2 day 1 (C2D1) of nivolumab. All trial patients had relapsed after autologous stem cell transplantation, with cohorts A, B and C differing in prior brentuximab vedotin exposure. The trial cohort was composed of about 60 patients with relapsed/refractory classical Hodgkin lymphoma, for whom complete response, partial response or progressive disease was recorded as best overall response. Trial patients were treated with single-agent nivolumab in the multi-cohort phase II CheckMate 205 trial. An independent review committee assessed best overall response by applying the 2007 International Working Group response criteria. PBMCs from the trial were collected at three points: immediately before nivolumab initiation (C1D1), and during therapy at cycle 2 day 1 and cycle 4 day 1. Peripheral blood was collected in 8 mL Vacutainer Cell Preparation Tubes, from which PBMCs were isolated by centrifugation and then cryopreserved.

In this sample, this clone turned up once. Its antigen remains undetermined. Base qualities are not recorded, but no much larger clone differs from it by a single base. V loses 4 bases at its end and J loses 1 base; junction bases beyond the gene matches: 9. Spanning cysteine to phenylalanine, the CDR3 consists of 18 amino acids. Kept here is only the CDR3 DNA, which spans 54 bases and is read in frame from base 1. Sequences SGHRS (CDR1) and YFSETQ (CDR2) are obtained from the germline V gene. Study-wide conclusions, independent of this receptor: Baseline TCR diversity was reported to be lower in newly diagnosed patients than in healthy donors and to be lower still in relapsed/refractory patients. Trial patients achieving complete response had baseline diversity similar to newly diagnosed patients, whereas partial responders and progressors had significantly lower diversity. Diversity was lower in patients who began nivolumab less than 1 year after ASCT, so these patients were left out of later analyses to avoid confounding by immune reconstitution. The study covered only a single clinical trial cohort, and the causes of the repertoire differences, possibly disease activity or prior therapy, were still not defined. By C4D1, a significant rise was seen in CD4+ TCR diversity but not in CD8+ TCR diversity (p=0.0027 vs p=0.16), and the rise was most apparent among complete responders (p=0.02).

The Qiagen DNeasy kit was used to extract genomic DNA both from unsorted PBMCs and from the negatively selected CD4+ and CD8+ fractions. TCR beta CDR3 regions were subjected to amplification by immunoSEQ multiplex PCR with primers that anneal to V and J segments. Amplification bias was minimized using a synthetic immune receptor repertoire, and residual bias was removed computationally after sequencing. From the authors' description of their analysis: Custom Python scripts were used to quantify repertoire diversity as the Shannon entropy index. Unsorted, CD4+ and CD8+ repertoires were analyzed separately, except in combined analyses where CD4+ and CD8+ sequences were merged in silico. A clone counted as expanded when the clone's frequency after treatment rose at least 2-fold relative to C1D1, and clones undetected at baseline were given a pseudocount of 0.5. Singleton clones were defined as clones with 0 or 1 copy at C1D1, and non-singleton clones were defined as clones with 2 or more copies. Clones expanded in unsorted samples were annotated as CD4+, CD8+ or unknown by matching protein sequences in sorted samples from the same patient. Wilcoxon tests were applied to paired samples to test diversity changes from C1D1 to C4D1. In TCRdb, the immuneACCESS table is reduced to in-frame sequences with V and J assigned. These tables do not hold every clone; where another copy was compared, an unresolved V gene accounts for under half, and the others remain unexplained. The DNA was the basis for D and trimming; V, J and clone size are from that table. The table for this sample lists 84,000 or so clones; approximately 91% of them were counted only once. The ten largest account for roughly 3% of the sample.

This chain is built from TRBV5-1 and TRBJ2-3, and TRBD2 aligns with 13 junction nucleotides. Here the sequenced sample was peripheral blood mononuclear cells (PBMCs), taken before the second cycle of nivolumab. The source of this sequence is a human donor with classical Hodgkin lymphoma. The DNA sequence reads TGCGCCAGCAGCGCCGGGACTAGCGGGACCCCTGGCACAGATACGCAGTATTTT. Its amino acids are CASSAGTSGTPGTDTQYF.